The sequence of this T cell receptor (beta chain) was determined in a study of T cell responses to AZD1222 COVID-19 vaccine. The V gene's germline CDR1 is SGHRS and CDR2 YFSETQ. The germline V and J ends were trimmed by 1 base and 0 bases, with 12 bases remaining between them. The CDR3 spans 16 residues. Generated by immunoSEQ multiplex PCR, the TCRdb table keeps only in-frame clones and is missing some. The sample contains roughly 120,000 clones, approximately 83% of which appear only once. The chain links TRBV5-1 to TRBJ2-3; the D gene is possibly TRBD2 (6 bases). This TCR was sampled from an adult in good health. The sample was peripheral blood, taken on day 0 of MenACWY control vaccination. CDR3 DNA sequence: TGCGCCAGCAGCTTGCGATCTAGCGTGAGCACAGATACGCAGTATTTT. It is translated as CASSLRSSVSTDTQYF.